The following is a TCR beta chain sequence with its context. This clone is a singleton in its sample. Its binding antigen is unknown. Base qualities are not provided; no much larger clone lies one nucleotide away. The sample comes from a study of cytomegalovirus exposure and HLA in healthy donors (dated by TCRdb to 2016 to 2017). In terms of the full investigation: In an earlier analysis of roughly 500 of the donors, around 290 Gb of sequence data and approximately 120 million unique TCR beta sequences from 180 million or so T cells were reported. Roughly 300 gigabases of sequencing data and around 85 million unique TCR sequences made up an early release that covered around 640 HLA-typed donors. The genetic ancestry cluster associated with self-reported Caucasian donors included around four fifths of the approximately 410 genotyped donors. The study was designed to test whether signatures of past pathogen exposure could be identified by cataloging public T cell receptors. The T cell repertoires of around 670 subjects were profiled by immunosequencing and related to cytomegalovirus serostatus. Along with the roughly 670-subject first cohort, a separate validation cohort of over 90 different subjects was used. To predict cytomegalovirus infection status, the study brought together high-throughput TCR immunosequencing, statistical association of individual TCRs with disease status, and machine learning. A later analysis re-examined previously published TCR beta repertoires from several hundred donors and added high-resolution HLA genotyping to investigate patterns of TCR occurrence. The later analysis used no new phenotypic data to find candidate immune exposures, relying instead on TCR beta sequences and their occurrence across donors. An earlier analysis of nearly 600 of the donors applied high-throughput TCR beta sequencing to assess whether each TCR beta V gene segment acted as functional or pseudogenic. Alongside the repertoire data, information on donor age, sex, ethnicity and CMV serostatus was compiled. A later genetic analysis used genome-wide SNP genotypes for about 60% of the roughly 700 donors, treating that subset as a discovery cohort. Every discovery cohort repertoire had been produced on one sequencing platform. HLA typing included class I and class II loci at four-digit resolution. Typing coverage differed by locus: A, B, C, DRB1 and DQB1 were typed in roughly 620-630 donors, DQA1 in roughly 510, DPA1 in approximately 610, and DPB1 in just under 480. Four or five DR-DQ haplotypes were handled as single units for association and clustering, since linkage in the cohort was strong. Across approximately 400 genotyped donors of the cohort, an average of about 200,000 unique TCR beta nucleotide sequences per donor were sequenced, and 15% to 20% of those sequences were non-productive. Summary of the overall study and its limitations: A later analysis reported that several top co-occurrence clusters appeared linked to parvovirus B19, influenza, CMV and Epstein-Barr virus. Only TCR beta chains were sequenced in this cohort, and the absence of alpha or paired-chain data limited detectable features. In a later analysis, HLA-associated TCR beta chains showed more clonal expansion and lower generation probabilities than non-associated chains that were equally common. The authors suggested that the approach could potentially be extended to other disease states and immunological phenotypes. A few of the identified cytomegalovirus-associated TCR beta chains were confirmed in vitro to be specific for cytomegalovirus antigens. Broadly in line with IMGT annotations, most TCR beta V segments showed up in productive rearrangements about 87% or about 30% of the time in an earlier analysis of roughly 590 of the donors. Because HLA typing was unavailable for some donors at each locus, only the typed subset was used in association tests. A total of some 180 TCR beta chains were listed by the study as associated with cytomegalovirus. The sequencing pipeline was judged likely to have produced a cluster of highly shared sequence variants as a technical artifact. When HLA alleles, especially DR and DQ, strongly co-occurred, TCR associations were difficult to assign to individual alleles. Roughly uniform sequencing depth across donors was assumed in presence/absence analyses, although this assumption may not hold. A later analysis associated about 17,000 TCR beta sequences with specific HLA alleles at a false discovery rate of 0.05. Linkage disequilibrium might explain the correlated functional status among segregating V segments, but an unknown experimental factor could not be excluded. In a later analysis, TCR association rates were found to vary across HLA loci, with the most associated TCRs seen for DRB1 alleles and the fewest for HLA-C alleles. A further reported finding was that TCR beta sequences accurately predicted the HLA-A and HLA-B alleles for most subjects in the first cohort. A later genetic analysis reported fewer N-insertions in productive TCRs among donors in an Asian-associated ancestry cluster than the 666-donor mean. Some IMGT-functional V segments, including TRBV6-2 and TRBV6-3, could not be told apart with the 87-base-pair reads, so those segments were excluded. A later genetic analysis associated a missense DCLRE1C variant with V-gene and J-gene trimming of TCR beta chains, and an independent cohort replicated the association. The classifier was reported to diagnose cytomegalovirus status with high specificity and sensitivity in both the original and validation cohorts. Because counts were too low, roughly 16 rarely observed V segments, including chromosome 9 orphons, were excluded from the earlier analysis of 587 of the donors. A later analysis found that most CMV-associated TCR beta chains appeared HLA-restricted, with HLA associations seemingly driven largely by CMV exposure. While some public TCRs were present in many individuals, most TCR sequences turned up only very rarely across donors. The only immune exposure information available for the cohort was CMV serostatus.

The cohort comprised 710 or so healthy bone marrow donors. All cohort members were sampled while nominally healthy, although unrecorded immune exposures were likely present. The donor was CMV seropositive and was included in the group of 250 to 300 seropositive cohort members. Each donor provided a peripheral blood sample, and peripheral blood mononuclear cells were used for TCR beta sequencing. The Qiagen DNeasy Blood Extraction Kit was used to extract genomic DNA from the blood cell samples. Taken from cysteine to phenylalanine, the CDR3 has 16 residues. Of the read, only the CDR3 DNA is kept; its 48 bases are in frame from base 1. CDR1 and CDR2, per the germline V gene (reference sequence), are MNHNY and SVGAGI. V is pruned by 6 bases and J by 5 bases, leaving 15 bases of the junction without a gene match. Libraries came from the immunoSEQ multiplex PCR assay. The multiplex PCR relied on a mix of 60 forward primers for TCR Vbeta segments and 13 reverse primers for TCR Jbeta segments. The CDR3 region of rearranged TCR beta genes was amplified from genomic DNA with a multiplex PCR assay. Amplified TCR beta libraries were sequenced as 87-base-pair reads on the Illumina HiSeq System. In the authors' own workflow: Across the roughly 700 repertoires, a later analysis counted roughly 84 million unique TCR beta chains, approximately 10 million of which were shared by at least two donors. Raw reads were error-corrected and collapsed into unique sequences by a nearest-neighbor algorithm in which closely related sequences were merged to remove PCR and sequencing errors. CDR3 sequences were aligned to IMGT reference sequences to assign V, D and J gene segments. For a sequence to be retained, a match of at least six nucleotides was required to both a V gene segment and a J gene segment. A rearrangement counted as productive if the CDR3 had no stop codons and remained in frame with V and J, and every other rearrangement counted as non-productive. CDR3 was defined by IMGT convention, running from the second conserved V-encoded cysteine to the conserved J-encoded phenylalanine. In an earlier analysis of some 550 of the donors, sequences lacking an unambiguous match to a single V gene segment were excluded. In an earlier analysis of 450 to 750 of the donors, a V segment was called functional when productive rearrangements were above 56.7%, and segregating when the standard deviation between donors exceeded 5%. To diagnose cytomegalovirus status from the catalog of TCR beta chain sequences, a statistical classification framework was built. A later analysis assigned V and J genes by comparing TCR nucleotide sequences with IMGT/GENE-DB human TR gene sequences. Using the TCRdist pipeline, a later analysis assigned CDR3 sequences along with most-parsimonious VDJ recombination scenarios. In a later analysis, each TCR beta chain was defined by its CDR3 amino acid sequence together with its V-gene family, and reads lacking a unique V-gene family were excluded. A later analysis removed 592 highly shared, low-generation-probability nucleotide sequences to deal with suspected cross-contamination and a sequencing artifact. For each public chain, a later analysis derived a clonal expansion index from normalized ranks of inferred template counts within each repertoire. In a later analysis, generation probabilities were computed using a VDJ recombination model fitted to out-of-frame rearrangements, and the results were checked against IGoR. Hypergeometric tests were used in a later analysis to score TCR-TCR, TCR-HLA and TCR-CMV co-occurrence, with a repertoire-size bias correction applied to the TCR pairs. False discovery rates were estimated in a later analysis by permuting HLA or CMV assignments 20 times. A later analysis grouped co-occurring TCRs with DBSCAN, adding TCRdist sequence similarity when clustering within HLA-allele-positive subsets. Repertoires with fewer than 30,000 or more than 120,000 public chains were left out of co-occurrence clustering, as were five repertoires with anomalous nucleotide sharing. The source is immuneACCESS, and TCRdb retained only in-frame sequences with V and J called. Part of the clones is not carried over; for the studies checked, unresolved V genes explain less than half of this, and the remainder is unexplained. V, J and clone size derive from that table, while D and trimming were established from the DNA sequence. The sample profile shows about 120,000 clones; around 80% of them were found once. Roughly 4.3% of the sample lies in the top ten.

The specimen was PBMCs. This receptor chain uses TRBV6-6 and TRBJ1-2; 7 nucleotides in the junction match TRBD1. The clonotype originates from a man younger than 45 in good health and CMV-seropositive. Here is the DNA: TGTGCCAGCAGAAGTACAACCGGGACAGTTTTGTATGGCTACACCTTC. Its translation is CASRSTTGTVLYGYTF.